The 6 T cell receptor beta chains reported below all come from one sample, sequenced in a study of regulatory T cells in long-lasting Graves disease. To make TCR beta libraries, researchers used iRepertoire HTBI primers and Arm-PCR of CDR3 regions. Each CDR3 protein is one row after TCRdb ran MiXCR on the multiplex PCR reads. The sample lists 400,000 to 450,000 distinct CDR3 sequences; about 15% were seen once. Regarding time point: newly diagnosed GD, antithyroid drugs for less than 3 months. PBMCs were the source of the RNA used for TCR sequencing. Another study also made use of these data, one on T cells in Graves' hyperthyroidism and ophthalmopathy.

The input for sequencing was peripheral blood mononuclear cells (PBMCs), taken at new diagnosis, from a patient treated with antithyroid drugs. Source of these receptors: a woman younger than 45 with Graves disease.

This clonotype has a single count. With a much larger clone just one base away, this may be a read error. Here the CDR3 omits its conserved ending phenylalanine or tryptophan, so a read error is the likely source. No DNA is shown, since the ends of the CDR3 on it are uncertain; the CDR3 is the one TCRdb lists. The chain couples TRBV7-8 to TRBJ1-1. Including both end residues, the CDR3 is 13 amino acids long. CDR1 and CDR2 (germline): SGHVS, FQNEAQ. The CDR3 loop reads CASSLASEGQPFL.

The V and J genes are TRBV9 and TRBJ1-2, with D uncertain. The ends were cut back, 4 bases at V and 2 bases at J, with 9 bases in the middle. The germline gives CDR1 SGDLS, CDR2 YYNGEE. This CDR3 contains 13 residues. CDR3 sequence (DNA): TGTGCCAGCAGCCACGGGATCAACTATGGCTACACCTTC. Translation: CASSHGINYGYTF.

For this clonotype: A far larger clone is one base from this, pointing to a likely read error. This chain joins TRBV11-3 and TRBJ2-1, with 7 bases that match TRBD1. The CDR3 loop spans 15 amino acids. V dropped 2 bases and J dropped 10; count of bases not matched to a gene: 11. Per the germline V gene, CDR1 is SGHNT and CDR2 is YENEEA. CDR3 sequence (DNA): TGTGCCAGCAGCTTATTCCGAGGGGGCTTGAACGAGCAGTTCTTC. As protein: CASSLFRGGLNEQFF.

This clonotype was seen a handful of times. A much larger clone lies a single base off, so this may be a read error. The J gene is TRBJ2-1, the V gene TRBV20-1, with TRBD2 matching over 10 bases. The CDR3 runs to 12 residues. CDR1 and CDR2 (germline): DFQATT, SNEGSKA (reference sequence). The CDR3 loop reads CSARASGSERFF. As DNA, the CDR3 is TGCAGTGCTAGAGCTAGCGGGAGTGAGCGGTTCTTC.

In this sample, this clonotype turned up many times. The chain couples TRBV6-5 to TRBJ1-2, with D possibly matching TRBD1 (6 bases). CDR1 is MNHEY and CDR2 is SVGAGI in the germline V gene. V was clipped by 0 bases and J by 4 bases, with 15 bases between them. The CDR3 length is 16 residues. CDR3 bases: TGTGCCAGCAGTTACTCGGGGGGCCTAGGCGGCTATGGCTACACCTTC. This encodes CASSYSGGLGGYGYTF.

This clonotype was seen only a few times. The chain links TRBV30 to TRBJ2-7; D is unclear. The germline gives CDR1 GTSNPN, CDR2 SVGIG (reference sequence). The CDR3 loop spans 16 amino acids. V lost 3 bases and J 1 base, leaving 19 bases between the germline ends. The CDR3 reads CAWSVRVALGSYEQYF. The CDR3 DNA sequence: TGTGCCTGGAGCGTTAGGGTGGCCCTAGGGTCCTACGAGCAGTACTTC.